Reported below is one T cell receptor beta chain. What it binds is unknown. The assay was immunoSEQ multiplex PCR, and TCRdb's table has in-frame clones only and misses some. The sample holds 90,000 to 120,000 clones, approximately 90% seen once. This entry comes from a study of T cell responses to AZD1222 COVID-19 vaccine. Study-wide points: Sampling that yielded the repertoires occurred only after the peak T cell response.

Analyses pooled second doses at about 4 or about 12 weeks. Germline CDR1 reads MNHEY; CDR2 reads SMNVEV (reference sequence). This CDR3 contains 15 residues. The V gene end was trimmed by 4 bases and the J gene end by 5 bases; junction bases not matched to a gene: 4. This chain connects TRBV27 to TRBJ2-5; 13 nucleotides match TRBD2. The clonotype was recovered from an adult who received the AZD1222 COVID-19 vaccine. Material: peripheral blood, obtained 28 days after the second AZD1222 dose. DNA for the CDR3: TGTGCCAGCAGTTCACTAGCGGGGGGGTTGGAGACCCAGTACTTC. Protein product: CASSSLAGGLETQYF.